What follows are 31 T cell receptor beta chains derived from one specimen sequenced in a study of T-cell memory formation after mild COVID-19. TCRdb passed the 5' RACE reads through MiXCR, listing each CDR3 protein once. The sample lists 35,000 to 45,000 distinct CDR3 sequences, 7.3% occurring once. The sample taken for sequencing was PBMCs or a T cell subset sorted from them (not recorded which). All receptors derive from a man between 18 and 35 years old who had mild COVID-19 (a few samples of this study predate the infection). Cell type and time point are not known.

This clonotype has a count of ten or more. The V gene is TRBV5-1, the J gene TRBJ2-3; D unclear. Germline V gene data show CDR1 as SGHRS and CDR2 as YFSETQ. The CDR3 spans 14 residues. The V end was cut by 7 bases, the J end by 0 bases, with 12 bases between. CDR3 in DNA: TGCGCCAGCCGATATCCACAGAGCACAGATACGCAGTATTTT. Its translation is CASRYPQSTDTQYF.

V is TRBV4-2 and J is TRBJ2-3, with 8 bases aligning to TRBD2. Germline V gene data show CDR1 as LGHNA and CDR2 as YNFKEQ. The CDR3 contains 16 residues. With 0 bases clipped from V and 6 bases from J, the junction kept 8 bases outside the gene matches. CDR3: CASSQEAGVPSDTQYF. CDR3 nucleotide sequence: TGTGCCAGCAGCCAAGAAGCGGGGGTACCGTCGGATACGCAGTATTTT.

The chain employs TRBV5-1 and TRBJ2-7, with TRBD1 matching over 8 bases. The CDR3 is made up of 15 amino acids. J lost 3 bases, V lost 0 bases, and 5 bases had no gene match. CDR1 is SGHRS, CDR2 YFSETQ, per germline. Here the CDR3 reads CASSLGGDRIYEQYF. The DNA for the CDR3 is TGCGCCAGCAGCTTGGGCGGGGACAGGATCTACGAGCAGTACTTC.

In this sample, this clonotype turned up a few times. The chain links TRBV27 to TRBJ2-1; D is possibly TRBD1 or TRBD2 (7 bases each). V lost 7 bases and J 8 bases, leaving 21 bases between the germline ends. This CDR3 has 15 residues. Germline assignment: CDR1 MNHEY and CDR2 SMNVEV (reference sequence). The CDR3 protein is CASKSRGTDGHEQFF. The DNA for the CDR3 is TGTGCCAGCAAATCGCGGGGGACAGACGGTCATGAGCAGTTCTTC.

This clonotype has more than one count but fewer than ten. This sequence joins TRBV12-3 or TRBV12-4 and TRBJ2-3; TRBD2 agrees at 10 bases. The V and J ends lost 3 bases and 5 bases, in that order; junction bases with no gene match: 2. The CDR3 runs to 14 residues. The CDR3 DNA is TGTGCCAGCAGTTTCGCTAGCGGGGGAGATACGCAGTATTTT. Protein product: CASSFASGGDTQYF.

There are many counts of this clonotype. This chain uses TRBV6-2 or TRBV6-3 with TRBJ2-5, with TRBD2 matching over 8 bases. The CDR3 has 13 amino acids. The V gene end was trimmed by 6 bases and the J gene end by 5 bases; junction bases not matched to a gene: 5. From germline, CDR1 is MNHEY and CDR2 SVGEGT. Here the CDR3 DNA reads TGTGCCAGCAGAACTAGCGGCGGGGAGACCCAGTACTTC. This sequence encodes CASRTSGGETQYF.

As to this clonotype: One base away lies a much larger clone, so this may be a sequencing read error. The chain recombines TRBV18 with TRBJ1-1; D might be TRBD1 (6 bases). CDR3 length equals 15 residues. In germline, CDR1 is KGHSH, CDR2 LQKENI. The CDR3: CASSPPWGGSGEDFF. DNA of the CDR3: TGTGCCAGCTCACCCCCCTGGGGGGGCTCGGGTGAAGATTTCTTT. The complete variable domain, with remaining parts taken from reference TRBV18 and TRBJ1-1, reads NAGVMQNPRHLVRRRGQEARLRCSPMKGHSHVYWYRQLPEEGLKFMVYLQKENIIDESGMPKERFSAEFPKEGPSILRIQQVVRGDSAAYFCASSPPWGGSGEDFFGQGTRLTVV.

This rearrangement joins TRBV6-2 or TRBV6-3 to TRBJ1-2, with D possibly TRBD1 on 6 matching bases. The V end was cut by 7 bases, the J end by 5 bases, with 26 bases between. CDR1 is MNHEY and CDR2 is SVGEGT in the germline V gene. This CDR3 is built from 17 residues. The CDR3 DNA is TGTGCCAGCAACGACCAGCGGGACACCCTTAAGGGGTATGGCTACACCTTC. Encoded protein: CASNDQRDTLKGYGYTF.

This clonotype was observed a handful of times. The chain has TRBV3-1 and TRBJ2-2; D is unresolved. CDR3 length equals 14 residues. Germline V CDR1 and CDR2: LGHDT, YNNKEL (reference sequence). Deletions cut 1 base from V and 4 bases from J, with 7 bases between. The CDR3 protein is CASSQGSGTGELFF. In DNA form, the CDR3 reads TGTGCCAGCAGCCAAGGTAGTGGCACCGGGGAGCTGTTTTTT.

This clonotype was seen a few times. The chain recombines TRBV5-6 with TRBJ2-3, with 12 bases matching TRBD1. The CDR3 consists of 15 residues. V lost 6 bases, J lost 11 bases, and 13 bases stayed unmatched. The germline V gene encodes CDR1 SGHDT and CDR2 YYEEEE. CDR3 amino acids: CASTLRGTGGIGQYF. The CDR3 nucleotides are TGTGCCAGCACCCTTAGGGGGACAGGGGGCATCGGGCAGTATTTT.

This clonotype was seen a handful of times. The gene calls are TRBV20-1 and TRBJ2-3, with 7 bases that match TRBD2. CDR1 and CDR2 (germline): DFQATT, SNEGSKA (reference sequence). This CDR3 has 14 amino acids. V trimming: 0 bases; J trimming: 4 bases; junction bases outside the gene matches: 4. In DNA, the CDR3 is TGCAGTGCTAGAGATCCCCGGGGGGCAGATACGCAGTATTTT. Protein: CSARDPRGADTQYF.

This chain joins TRBV5-4 and TRBJ1-4; D uncertain. CDR1 is SGHNT, CDR2 YYREEE, per germline (reference sequence). There are 13 residues in the CDR3. Trimming took off 5 bases at V and 6 bases at J, with 11 bases between the two ends. The CDR3 loop reads CASSNPADEKLFF. CDR3 coding DNA: TGTGCCAGCAGTAACCCCGCCGATGAAAAACTGTTTTTT.

This chain joins TRBV4-3 and TRBJ2-5; no firm D call. Trimming removed 0 bases from V and 5 bases from J, with 13 bases in between. The CDR3 totals 15 residues. Germline V gives CDR1 LGHNA, CDR2 YSLEER. Written as DNA, the CDR3 is TGCGCCAGCAGCCAAGAGGCCAACCGCCCGGAGACCCAGTACTTC. Its protein is CASSQEANRPETQYF.

This chain joins TRBV7-9 and TRBJ1-1; D is possibly TRBD1 (5 bases). Germline assignment: CDR1 SEHNR and CDR2 FQNEAQ (reference sequence). The CDR3 has 14 amino acids. Trimming took off 3 bases at V and 11 bases at J, with 19 bases between the two ends. This CDR3 reads CASSFGSGGVEAFF. CDR3 bases: TGTGCCAGCAGCTTCGGGTCCGGGGGGGTGGAGGCTTTCTTT.

This rearrangement joins TRBV7-2 to TRBJ2-3; 10 bases are shared with TRBD2. The CDR3 has 15 residues. From germline, CDR1 is SGHTA and CDR2 FQGNSA. V lost 1 base, J lost 3 bases, and 1 base stayed unmatched. This chain's CDR3 is CASSLGGLATDTQYF. Here the CDR3 DNA reads TGTGCCAGCAGCTTAGGGGGACTAGCGACAGATACGCAGTATTTT.

In this sample, this clonotype turned up a few times. V is TRBV7-9 and J is TRBJ1-2, with a possible D match to TRBD1 (5 bases). V lost 4 bases, J lost 4 bases, and 13 bases lay in between. Looked up from germline, CDR1 is SEHNR and CDR2 is FQNEAQ (reference sequence). The CDR3 contains 14 residues. The CDR3 loop reads CASSSDTPPYGYTF. The CDR3 nucleotides read TGTGCCAGCAGCTCGGACACTCCACCCTATGGCTACACCTTC. Full variable domain (remainder filled in from reference TRBV7-9 and TRBJ1-2): DTGVSQNPRHKITKRGQNVTFRCDPISEHNRLYWYRQTLGQGPEFLTYFQNEAQLEKSRLLSDRFSAERPKGSFSTLEIQRTEQGDSAMYLCASSSDTPPYGYTFGSGTRLTVV.

J is TRBJ1-1 and V is TRBV12-3 or TRBV12-4, with 8 bases identical to TRBD1. V shed 7 bases, J shed 4 bases, and the junction held 8 bases outside the gene matches. This CDR3 comprises 14 residues. DNA of the CDR3: TGTGCCAGCATTTCAGGGGGCGGGAGCACTGAAGCTTTCTTT. This gives the protein CASISGGGSTEAFF.

This clonotype has only a few counts. The chain recombines TRBV5-5 with TRBJ2-4; D is unclear. Trimming took 0 bases from V and 0 from J, leaving 10 bases between them. CDR3 size: 16 residues. The germline V gene encodes CDR1 SGHKS and CDR2 YYEKEE (reference sequence). The CDR3 sequence is CASSLEVTIAKNIQYF. CDR3 DNA sequence: TGTGCCAGCAGCTTGGAGGTAACCATAGCCAAAAACATTCAGTACTTC.

This clonotype came up a few times. DNA of the CDR3: TGCAGTGCTAGAGGCAGCACAGGGACTCAAGAGACCCAGTACTTC. Protein sequence: CSARGSTGTQETQYF. This rearrangement joins TRBV20-1 to TRBJ2-5; D might be TRBD1 or TRBD2, each matching 6 bases. The V gene's germline CDR1 is DFQATT and CDR2 SNEGSKA (reference sequence). Trimming shortened V by 1 base and J by 2 bases, and 14 bases separated the two germline ends. The CDR3 spans 15 residues.

This clonotype was observed at least ten times. The gene calls are TRBV20-1 and TRBJ1-4, with TRBD1 matching 8 bases. V gave up 0 bases and J gave up 3 bases; unmatched junction bases: 6. CDR1 and CDR2 from the germline V gene are DFQATT and SNEGSKA (reference sequence). The CDR3 extends over 16 amino acids. The CDR3 DNA reads as TGCAGTGCTAGAGATTCAGGGGGCGAGTCTAATGAAAAACTGTTTTTT. It translates to CSARDSGGESNEKLFF.

A word on this clonotype: This may come from a read error, since a much larger clone is one base off. V and J are TRBV11-2 and TRBJ1-1; D is unclear. The CDR3 runs 13 residues. The V gene's germline CDR1 is SGHAT and CDR2 FQNNGV. The CDR3 nucleotides read TGTGCCAGCAGCTTAGGGGCGAACGCTGAAGCTTTCTTT. Translation: CASSLGANAEAFF.

This clonotype showed up just a few times. CDR3 sequence reads: CASSSRGLAGTPYNEQFF. Written as DNA, the CDR3 is TGTGCCAGCAGTTCCCGAGGACTAGCGGGGACCCCCTACAATGAGCAGTTCTTC. The chain employs TRBV6-2 or TRBV6-3 and TRBJ2-1, with 12 nucleotides matching TRBD2. CDR1 and CDR2 (germline): MNHEY, SVGEGT. V was clipped by 4 bases and J by 2 bases; unmatched bases: 9. The CDR3 is 18 residues long.

This clonotype was seen only a few times. The genes are TRBV5-5 and TRBJ2-5, with a tentative D call TRBD2 (5 bases). With 8 bases removed from V and 5 bases from J, the gap between germline ends came to 19 bases. This CDR3 spans 14 amino acids. Germline CDR1 reads SGHKS; CDR2 reads YYEKEE (reference sequence). CDR3 amino acids: CASLRVASPETQYF. CDR3 in DNA: TGTGCCAGTCTCCGGGTGGCTAGCCCGGAGACCCAGTACTTC.

Many counts were recorded for this clonotype. The chain recombines TRBV24-1 with TRBJ2-7, with 10 bases that match TRBD1. The length of the CDR3 is 15 residues. V shed 12 bases and J 3 bases; nucleotides not matched to a gene: 13. Per germline, CDR1 KGHDR and CDR2 SFDVKD. The CDR3 protein is CAPQARDRGLYEQYV. The CDR3 region has the DNA TGTGCCCCCCAGGCTCGGGACAGGGGACTCTACGAGCAGTACGTC.

The V gene is TRBV6-5, the J gene TRBJ2-5, with D possibly called TRBD1 or TRBD2 (5 bases each). CDR3 size: 14 residues. Looked up from germline, CDR1 is MNHEY and CDR2 is SVGAGI. The ends were cut back, 8 bases at V and 4 bases at J, with 17 bases in the middle. The CDR3 region has the DNA TGTGCCAGCGGTCGAGGGGCAGGAGGAGAGACCCAGTACTTC. The encoded protein is CASGRGAGGETQYF.

CDR3 DNA sequence: TGTGCAAGTCGCCCCAGTGGGTGCGGCTACACCTTC. Translation gives CASRPSGCGYTF. This sequence joins TRBV12-2 and TRBJ1-2. TRBV12-2 is flagged as a pseudogene. CDR3 size: 12 residues.

In its sample, this clonotype is medium-sized. The chain employs TRBV5-1 and TRBJ2-5, with TRBD1 as a possible D gene (6 bases). Germline CDR1 reads SGHRS; CDR2 reads YFSETQ. The length of the CDR3 is 14 residues. V shed 1 base and J shed 5 bases, with 12 bases lying between them. CDR3 DNA sequence: TGCGCCAGCAGCTTGTTGGGGGCCGGGGAGACCCAGTACTTC. It specifies CASSLLGAGETQYF.

This clonotype appeared many times. V gene TRBV29-1 combines with J gene TRBJ2-1, with D perhaps TRBD1 or TRBD2 (6 bases each). V dropped 2 bases and J dropped 9 bases, with 17 bases sitting between them. Germline CDR1 reads SQVTM; CDR2 reads ANQGSEA. The CDR3 runs 14 residues. CDR3 loop: CSVEYGGLGSEQFF. DNA for the CDR3: TGCAGCGTTGAATATGGGGGCCTCGGGAGTGAGCAGTTCTTC.

The sample holds a few counts of this clonotype. The gene calls are TRBV5-6 and TRBJ2-7; 9 bases line up with TRBD2. The V gene's germline CDR1 is SGHDT and CDR2 YYEEEE. After removal of 3 bases from V and 3 bases from J, the junction contained 13 bases not matched to a gene. This CDR3 is 17 amino acids long. CDR3 coding DNA: TGTGCCAGCAGCTACCTTCCCGGGCTAGCGGGGTACTACGAGCAGTACTTC. It translates to CASSYLPGLAGYYEQYF.

This clonotype occurred a few times. The V gene is TRBV12-2, the J gene TRBJ2-7; the table's D call, TRBD1, was not checked against the DNA. TRBV12-2 is shown as a pseudogene. The CDR3 contains 16 residues. CDR3 bases: TGTGCAAGTCGCTTAGAGACAGGGGAAACCCCCTACGAGCAGTACGTC. This translates into CASRLETGETPYEQYV.

The genes are TRBV6-6 and TRBJ1-1; D call uncertain. Trimming pared 6 bases from V and 2 bases from J, leaving 13 bases between. There are 14 residues in the CDR3. Germline V gene sequence: CDR1 MNHNY, CDR2 SVGAGI (reference sequence). The DNA of the CDR3 is TGTGCCAGCAGAGGGTCTTCACTTAACACTGAAGCTTTCTTT. This sequence encodes CASRGSSLNTEAFF.